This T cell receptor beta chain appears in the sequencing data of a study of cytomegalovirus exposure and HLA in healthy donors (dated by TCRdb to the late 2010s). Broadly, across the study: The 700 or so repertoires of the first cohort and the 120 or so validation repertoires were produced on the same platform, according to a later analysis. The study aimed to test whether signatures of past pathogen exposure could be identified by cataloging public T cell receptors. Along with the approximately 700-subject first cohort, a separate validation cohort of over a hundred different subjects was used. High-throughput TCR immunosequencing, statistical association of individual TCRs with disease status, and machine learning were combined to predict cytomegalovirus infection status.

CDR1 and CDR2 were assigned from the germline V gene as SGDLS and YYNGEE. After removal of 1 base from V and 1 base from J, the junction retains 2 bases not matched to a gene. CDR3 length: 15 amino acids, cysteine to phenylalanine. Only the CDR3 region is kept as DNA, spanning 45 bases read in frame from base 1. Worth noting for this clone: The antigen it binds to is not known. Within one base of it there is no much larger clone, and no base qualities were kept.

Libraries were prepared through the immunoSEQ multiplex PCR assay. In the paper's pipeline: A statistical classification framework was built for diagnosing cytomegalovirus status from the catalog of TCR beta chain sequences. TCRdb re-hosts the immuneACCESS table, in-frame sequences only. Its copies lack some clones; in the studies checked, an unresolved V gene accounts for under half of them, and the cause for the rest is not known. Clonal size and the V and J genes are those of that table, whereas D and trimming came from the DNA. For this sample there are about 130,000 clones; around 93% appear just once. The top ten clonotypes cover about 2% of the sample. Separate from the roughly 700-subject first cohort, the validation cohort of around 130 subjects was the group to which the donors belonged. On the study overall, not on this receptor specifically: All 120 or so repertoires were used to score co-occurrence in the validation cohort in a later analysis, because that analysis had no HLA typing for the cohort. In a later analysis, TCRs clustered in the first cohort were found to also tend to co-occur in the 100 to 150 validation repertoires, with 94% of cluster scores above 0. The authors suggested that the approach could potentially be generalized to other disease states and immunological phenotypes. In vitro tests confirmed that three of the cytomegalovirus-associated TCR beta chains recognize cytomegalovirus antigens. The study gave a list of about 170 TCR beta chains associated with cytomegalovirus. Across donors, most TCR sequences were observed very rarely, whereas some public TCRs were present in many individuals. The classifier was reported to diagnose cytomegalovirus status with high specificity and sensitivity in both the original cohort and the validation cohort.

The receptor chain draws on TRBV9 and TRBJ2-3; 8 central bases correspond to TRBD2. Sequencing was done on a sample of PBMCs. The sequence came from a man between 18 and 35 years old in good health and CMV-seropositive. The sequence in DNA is TGTGCCAGCAGCGTATGGCGGGAGGGCACAGATACGCAGTATTTT. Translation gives CASSVWREGTDTQYF.